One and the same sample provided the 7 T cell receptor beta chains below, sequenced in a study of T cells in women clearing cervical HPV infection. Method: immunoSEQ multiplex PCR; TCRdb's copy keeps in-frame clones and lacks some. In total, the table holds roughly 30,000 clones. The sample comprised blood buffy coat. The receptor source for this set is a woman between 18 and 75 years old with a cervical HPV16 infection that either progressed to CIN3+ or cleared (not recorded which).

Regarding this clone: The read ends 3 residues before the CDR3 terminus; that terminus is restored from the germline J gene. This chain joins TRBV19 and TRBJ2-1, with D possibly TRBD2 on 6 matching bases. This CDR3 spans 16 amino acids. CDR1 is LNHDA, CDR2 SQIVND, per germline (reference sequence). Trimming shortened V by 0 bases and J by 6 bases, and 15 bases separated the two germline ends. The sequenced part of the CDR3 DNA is TGTGCCAGTAGTATAGATATAGCGGTAAGGACCAATGAG. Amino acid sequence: CASSIDIAVRTNE. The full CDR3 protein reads CASSIDIAVRTNEQFF.

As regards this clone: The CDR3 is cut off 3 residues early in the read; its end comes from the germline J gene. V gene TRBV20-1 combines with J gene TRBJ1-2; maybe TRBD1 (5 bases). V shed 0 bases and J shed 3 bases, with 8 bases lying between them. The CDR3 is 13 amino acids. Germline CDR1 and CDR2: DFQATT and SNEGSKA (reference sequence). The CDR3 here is CSARDYRYYGYTF. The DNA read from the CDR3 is TGCAGTGCTAGAGACTACAGGTACTATGGC.

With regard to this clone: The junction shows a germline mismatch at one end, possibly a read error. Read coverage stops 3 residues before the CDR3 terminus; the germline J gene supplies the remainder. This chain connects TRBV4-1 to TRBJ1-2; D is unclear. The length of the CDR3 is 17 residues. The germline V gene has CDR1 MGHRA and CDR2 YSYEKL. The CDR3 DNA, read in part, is TGCGCCAGCAGCCCCTATGCCGGTAACACGGGAGACTATGGT. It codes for CASSPYAGNTGDYG. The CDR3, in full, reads CASSPYAGNTGDYGYTF.

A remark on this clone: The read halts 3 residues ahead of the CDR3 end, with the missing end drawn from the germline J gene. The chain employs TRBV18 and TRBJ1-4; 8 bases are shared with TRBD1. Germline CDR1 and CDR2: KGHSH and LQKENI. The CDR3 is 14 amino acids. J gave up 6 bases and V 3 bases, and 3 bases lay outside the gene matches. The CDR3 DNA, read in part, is TGTGCCAGCTCACCCAGACAGGGGTATGAAAAA. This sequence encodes CASSPRQGYEK. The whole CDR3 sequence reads CASSPRQGYEKLFF.

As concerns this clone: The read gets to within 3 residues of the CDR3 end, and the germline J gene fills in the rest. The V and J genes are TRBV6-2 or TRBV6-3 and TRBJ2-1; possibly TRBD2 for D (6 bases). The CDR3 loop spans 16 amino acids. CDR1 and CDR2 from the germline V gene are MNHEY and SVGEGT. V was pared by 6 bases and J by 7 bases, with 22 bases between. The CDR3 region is CASRMNRDFLSNEQFF. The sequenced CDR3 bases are TGTGCCAGCAGAATGAACCGGGACTTCCTATCAAATGAG.

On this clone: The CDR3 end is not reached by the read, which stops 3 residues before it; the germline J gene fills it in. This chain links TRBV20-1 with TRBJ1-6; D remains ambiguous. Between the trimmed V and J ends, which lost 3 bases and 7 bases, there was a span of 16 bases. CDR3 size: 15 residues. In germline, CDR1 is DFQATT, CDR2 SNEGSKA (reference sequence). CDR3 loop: CSASAGGLQNSPLHF. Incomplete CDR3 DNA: TGCAGTGCTAGTGCCGGTGGACTACAAAATTCACCC.

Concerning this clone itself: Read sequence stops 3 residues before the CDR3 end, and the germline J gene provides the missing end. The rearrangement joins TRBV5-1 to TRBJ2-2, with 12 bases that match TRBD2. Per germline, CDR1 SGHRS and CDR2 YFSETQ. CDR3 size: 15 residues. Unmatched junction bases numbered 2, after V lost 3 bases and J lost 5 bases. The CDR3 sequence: CASSSGTSGTGELFF. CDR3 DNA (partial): TGCGCCAGCAGCTCCGGGACTAGCGGGACCGGGGAG.